A selection of T cell receptor beta chains follows, all from one sample in a study of blood T cell repertoires in COVID-19. Sequenced by immunoSEQ multiplex PCR; TCRdb stores in-frame clones only, minus some. The sample lists some 66,000 clones, 80% to 90% seen once, with 8.3% in the top ten. Sequenced: peripheral blood. All receptors come from a human donor with active COVID-19. The donor label of this sample is uncertain. CDR3s include the opening cysteine and the closing phenylalanine or tryptophan. D genes are given only for firm matches. Size is stated for part of the rows, as once, few or many counts, or as a class when the clone is expanded.

CDR3nt,CDR3aa,len,abundance,v_gene,d_gene,j_gene
TGTGCCAGCAGTGATCTATCAAGCGGGGTGTACTTTTCCTACGAGCAGTACTTC,CASSDLSSGVYFSYEQYF,18,NA,TRBV2,TRBD2,TRBJ2-7
TGTGCCAGCAGCCAAGGGAGGGCCCGGTTCCTAGATACGCAGTATTTT,CASSQGRARFLDTQYF,16,NA,TRBV14,NA,TRBJ2-3
TGTGCCTGGAGTGTCCCCTGGGCACTTAACATTTATGGCTACACCTTC,CAWSVPWALNIYGYTF,16,NA,TRBV30,NA,TRBJ1-2
TGCGCCAGCGGCCGGGAGGGAACAGATACGCAGTATTTT,CASGREGTDTQYF,13,NA,TRBV5-1,TRBD2,TRBJ2-3
TGTGCCAGCAGCCCCCACACGGGAAGCACTGAAGCTTTCTTT,CASSPHTGSTEAFF,14,NA,TRBV27,NA,TRBJ1-1
TGTGCCAGCAGCGACCTAGGTCGGACAGGGGGAGCGTATGGCTACACCTTC,CASSDLGRTGGAYGYTF,17,NA,TRBV13,TRBD1,TRBJ1-2
TGTGCCAGTAGTGGAACAGGGATAGGGAATCAGCCCCAGCATTTT,CASSGTGIGNQPQHF,15,NA,TRBV19,NA,TRBJ1-5
TGTGCCAGCTCACCACTCTTAGCGGGAAGCTCCTACAATGAGCAGTTCTTC,CASSPLLAGSSYNEQFF,17,NA,TRBV18,TRBD2,TRBJ2-1
TGTGCCAGCAGCCCCGCTAGCGGGATCTCCTACGAGCAGTACTTC,CASSPASGISYEQYF,15,NA,TRBV7-2,TRBD2,TRBJ2-7
TGTGCCAGCAGCTTGGATGGGGCAGGGGTGTACGAGCAGTACTTC,CASSLDGAGVYEQYF,15,NA,TRBV5-4,NA,TRBJ2-7
TGTGCCAGCAGGACCGACAGGGAAGGTTCCTACAATGAGCAGTTCTTC,CASRTDREGSYNEQFF,16,NA,TRBV7-9,TRBD1,TRBJ2-1
TGCGCCAGCAGCTCCCAGCGGGGGCCGACCTACAATGAGCAGTTCTTC,CASSSQRGPTYNEQFF,16,NA,TRBV4-3,TRBD2,TRBJ2-1
TGTGCCAGCAGCTTCCGACAGGGGGCCCTTTTACCTGAAGCTTTCTTT,CASSFRQGALLPEAFF,16,NA,TRBV7-6,TRBD1,TRBJ1-1
TGTGCCAGCAAGGTCGGGACAGGGGGGGCCGGGGAGCTGTTTTTT,CASKVGTGGAGELFF,15,few,TRBV2,TRBD1,TRBJ2-2
TGCGCCAGCAGCCAAACTAGCGGGGTGTCCTACAATGAGCAGTTCTTC,CASSQTSGVSYNEQFF,16,once,TRBV5-1,TRBD2,TRBJ2-1
TGTGCCATCAGTGATTCCGGGGACGAGCAGTACTTC,CAISDSGDEQYF,12,NA,TRBV10-3,NA,TRBJ2-7
TGTGCCAGCAGCCAAGAATTCGGGAATTCACCCCTCCACTTT,CASSQEFGNSPLHF,14,NA,TRBV3-1/TRBV3-2,NA,TRBJ1-6
TGTGCCAGCAGCGGACAGGCCCCGTTGAATCAGCCCCAGCATTTT,CASSGQAPLNQPQHF,15,NA,TRBV7-8,TRBD1,TRBJ1-5
TGTGCCAGTAGTATAGGGGGCGTTTCTAACTATGGCTACACCTTC,CASSIGGVSNYGYTF,15,NA,TRBV19,NA,TRBJ1-2
TGTGCCAGCAGCGCAGGACAGGGAATAGGGAACACTGAAGCTTTCTTT,CASSAGQGIGNTEAFF,16,NA,TRBV9,TRBD1,TRBJ1-1
TGCGCCAGCAGCAAGGACAGGGGGTACCAAGAGACCCAGTACTTC,CASSKDRGYQETQYF,15,NA,TRBV5-1,TRBD1,TRBJ2-5
TGTGCCAGCAGCCAATCCGCTAGCGGGGGCGAGCAGTACTTC,CASSQSASGGEQYF,14,once,TRBV3-1/TRBV3-2,TRBD2,TRBJ2-7
TGTGCCAGCTCGTTAGCGGGGGGGCGAACAGATACGCAGTATTTT,CASSLAGGRTDTQYF,15,NA,TRBV6-5,TRBD2,TRBJ2-3